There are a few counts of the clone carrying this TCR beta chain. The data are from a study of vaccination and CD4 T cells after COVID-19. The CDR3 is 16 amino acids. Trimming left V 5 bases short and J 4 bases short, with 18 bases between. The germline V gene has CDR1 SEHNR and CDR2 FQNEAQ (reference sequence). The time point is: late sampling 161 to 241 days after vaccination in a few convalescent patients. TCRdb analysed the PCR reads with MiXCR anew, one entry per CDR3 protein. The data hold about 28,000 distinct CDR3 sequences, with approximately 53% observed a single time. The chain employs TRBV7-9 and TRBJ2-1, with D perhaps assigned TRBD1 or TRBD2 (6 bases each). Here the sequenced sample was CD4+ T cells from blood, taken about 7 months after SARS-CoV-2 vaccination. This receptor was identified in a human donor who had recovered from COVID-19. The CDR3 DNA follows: TGTGCCAGCAGCACCCCCATCCGGGGGCAGTACAATGAGCAGTTCTTC. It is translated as CASSTPIRGQYNEQFF. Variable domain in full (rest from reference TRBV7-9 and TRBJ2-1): DTGVSQNPRHKITKRGQNVTFRCDPISEHNRLYWYRQTLGQGPEFLTYFQNEAQLEKSRLLSDRFSAERPKGSFSTLEIQRTEQGDSAMYLCASSTPIRGQYNEQFFGPGTRLTVL.